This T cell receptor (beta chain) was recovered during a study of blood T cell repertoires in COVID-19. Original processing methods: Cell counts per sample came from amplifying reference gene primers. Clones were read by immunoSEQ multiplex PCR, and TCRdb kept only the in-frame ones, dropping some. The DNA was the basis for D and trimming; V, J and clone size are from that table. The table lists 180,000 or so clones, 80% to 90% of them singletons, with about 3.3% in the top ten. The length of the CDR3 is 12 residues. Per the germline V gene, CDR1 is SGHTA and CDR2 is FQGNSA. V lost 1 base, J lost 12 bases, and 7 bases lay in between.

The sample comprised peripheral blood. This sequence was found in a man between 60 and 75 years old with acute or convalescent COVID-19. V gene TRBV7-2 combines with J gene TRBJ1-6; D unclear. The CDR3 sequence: CASSLGQEPLHF. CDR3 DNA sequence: TGTGCCAGCAGCTTAGGGCAGGAACCCCTCCACTTT.